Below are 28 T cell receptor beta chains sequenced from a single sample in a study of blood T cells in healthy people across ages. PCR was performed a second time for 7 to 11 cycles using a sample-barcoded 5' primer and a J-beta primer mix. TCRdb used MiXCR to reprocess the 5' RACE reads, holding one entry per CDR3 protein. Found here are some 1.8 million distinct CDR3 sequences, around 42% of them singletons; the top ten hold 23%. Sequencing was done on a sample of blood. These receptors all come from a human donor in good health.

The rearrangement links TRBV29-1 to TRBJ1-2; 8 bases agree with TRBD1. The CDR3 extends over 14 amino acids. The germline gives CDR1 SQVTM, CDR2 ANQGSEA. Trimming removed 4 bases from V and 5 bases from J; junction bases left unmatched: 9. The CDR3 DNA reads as TGCAGCGTTGGATCCGGACAGGGAGGTTATGGCTACACCTTC. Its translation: CSVGSGQGGYGYTF.

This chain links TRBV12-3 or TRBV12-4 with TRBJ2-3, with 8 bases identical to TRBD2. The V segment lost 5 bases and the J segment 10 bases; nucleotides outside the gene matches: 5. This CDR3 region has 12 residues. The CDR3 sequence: CASSNSGDAQYF. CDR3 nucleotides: TGTGCCAGCAGTAATAGCGGGGATGCGCAGTATTTT.

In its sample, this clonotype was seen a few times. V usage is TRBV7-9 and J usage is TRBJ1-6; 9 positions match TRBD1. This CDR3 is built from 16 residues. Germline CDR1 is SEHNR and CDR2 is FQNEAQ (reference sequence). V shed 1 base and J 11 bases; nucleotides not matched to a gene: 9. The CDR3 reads CASSLDGDRVAPPLHF. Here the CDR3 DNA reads TGTGCCAGCAGCTTAGACGGGGACAGGGTCGCGCCACCCCTCCACTTT.

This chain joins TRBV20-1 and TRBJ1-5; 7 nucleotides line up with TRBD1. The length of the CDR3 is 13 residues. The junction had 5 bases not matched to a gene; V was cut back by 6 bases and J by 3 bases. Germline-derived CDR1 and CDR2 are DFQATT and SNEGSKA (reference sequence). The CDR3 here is CSAEQGNNQPQHF. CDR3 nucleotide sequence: TGCAGTGCGGAACAGGGGAACAATCAGCCCCAGCATTTT.

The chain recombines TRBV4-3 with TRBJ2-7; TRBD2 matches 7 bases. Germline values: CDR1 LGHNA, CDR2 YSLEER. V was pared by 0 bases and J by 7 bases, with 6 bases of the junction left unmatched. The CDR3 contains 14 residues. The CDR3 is CASSQDGGSTEQYF. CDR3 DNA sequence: TGCGCCAGCAGCCAAGACGGGGGGTCTACGGAGCAGTACTTC.

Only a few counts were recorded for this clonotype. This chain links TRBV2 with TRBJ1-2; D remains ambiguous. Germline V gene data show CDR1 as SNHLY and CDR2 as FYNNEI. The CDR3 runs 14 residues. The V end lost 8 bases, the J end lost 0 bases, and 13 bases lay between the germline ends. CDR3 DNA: TGTGCCAGCCCGAATCGTGGGACTAACTATGGCTACACCTTC. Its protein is CASPNRGTNYGYTF.

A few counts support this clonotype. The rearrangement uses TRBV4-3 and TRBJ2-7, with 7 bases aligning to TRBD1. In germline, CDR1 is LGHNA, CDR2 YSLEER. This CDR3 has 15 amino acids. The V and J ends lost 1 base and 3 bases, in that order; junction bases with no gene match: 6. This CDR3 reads CASSQGSAGGYEQYF. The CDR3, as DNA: TGCGCCAGCAGCCAAGGCTCTGCAGGGGGCTACGAGCAGTACTTC.

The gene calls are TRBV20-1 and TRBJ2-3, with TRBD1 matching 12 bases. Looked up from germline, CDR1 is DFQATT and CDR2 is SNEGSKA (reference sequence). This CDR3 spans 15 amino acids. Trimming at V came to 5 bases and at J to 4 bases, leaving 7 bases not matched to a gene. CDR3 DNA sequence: TGCAGTGCTGGGGACAGGGGGCGCACGGCAGATACGCAGTATTTT. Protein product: CSAGDRGRTADTQYF.

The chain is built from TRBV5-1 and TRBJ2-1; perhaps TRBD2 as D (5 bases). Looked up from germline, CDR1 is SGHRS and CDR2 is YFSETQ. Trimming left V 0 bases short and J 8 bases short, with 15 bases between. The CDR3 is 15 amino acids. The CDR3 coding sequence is TGCGCCAGCAGCTTGGCCTTACAGACTACAGATGAGCAGTTCTTC. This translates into CASSLALQTTDEQFF. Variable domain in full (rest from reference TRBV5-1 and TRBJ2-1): KAGVTQTPRYLIKTRGQQVTLSCSPISGHRSVSWYQQTPGQGLQFLFEYFSETQRNKGNFPGRFSGRQFSNSRSEMNVSTLELGDSALYLCASSLALQTTDEQFFGPGTRLTVL.

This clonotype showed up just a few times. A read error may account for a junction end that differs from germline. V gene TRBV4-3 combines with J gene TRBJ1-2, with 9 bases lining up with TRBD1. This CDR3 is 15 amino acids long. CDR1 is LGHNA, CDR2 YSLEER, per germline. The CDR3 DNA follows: TGCGCCAGCAGCCAACCACGGGACAGGGCCTATGGCTGCACCTTC. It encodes CASSQPRDRAYGCTF.

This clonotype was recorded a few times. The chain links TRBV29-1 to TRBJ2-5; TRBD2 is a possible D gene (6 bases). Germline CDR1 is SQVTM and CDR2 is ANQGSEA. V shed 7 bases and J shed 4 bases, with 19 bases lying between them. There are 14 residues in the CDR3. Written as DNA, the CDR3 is TGCAGCGCTAAATACACTAGCACAACAGAGACCCAGTACTTC. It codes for CSAKYTSTTETQYF.

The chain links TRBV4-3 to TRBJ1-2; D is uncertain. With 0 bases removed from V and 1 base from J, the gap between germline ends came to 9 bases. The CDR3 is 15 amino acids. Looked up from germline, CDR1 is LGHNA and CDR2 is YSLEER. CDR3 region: CASSQDNALNYGYTF. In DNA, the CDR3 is TGCGCCAGCAGCCAAGATAATGCCCTTAACTATGGCTACACCTTC.

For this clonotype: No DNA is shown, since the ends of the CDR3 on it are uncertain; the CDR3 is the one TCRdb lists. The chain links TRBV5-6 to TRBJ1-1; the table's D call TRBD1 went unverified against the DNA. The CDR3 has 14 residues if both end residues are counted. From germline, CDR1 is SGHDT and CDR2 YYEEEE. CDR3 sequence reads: CASSFGTGSSQGFF.

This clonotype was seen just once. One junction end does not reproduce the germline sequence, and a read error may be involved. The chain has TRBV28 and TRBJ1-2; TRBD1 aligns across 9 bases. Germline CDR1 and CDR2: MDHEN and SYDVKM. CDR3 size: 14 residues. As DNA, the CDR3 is TGTGCCAGCTGGAGACCGGGACAGGGATATGGCCACACCTTC. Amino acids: CASWRPGQGYGHTF.

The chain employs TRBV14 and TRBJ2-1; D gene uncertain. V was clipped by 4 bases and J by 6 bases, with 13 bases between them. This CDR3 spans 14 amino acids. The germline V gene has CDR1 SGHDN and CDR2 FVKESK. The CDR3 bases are TGTGCCAGCAGCCGTAAGCTTTCAAGCAATGAGCAGTTCTTC. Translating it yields CASSRKLSSNEQFF.

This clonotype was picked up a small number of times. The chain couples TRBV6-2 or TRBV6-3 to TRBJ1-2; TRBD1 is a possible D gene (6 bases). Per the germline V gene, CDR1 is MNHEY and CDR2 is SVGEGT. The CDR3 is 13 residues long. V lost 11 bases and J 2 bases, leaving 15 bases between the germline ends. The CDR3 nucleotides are TGTGCCGGGAAATCGACAGGAAACTATGGCTACACCTTC. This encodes CAGKSTGNYGYTF.

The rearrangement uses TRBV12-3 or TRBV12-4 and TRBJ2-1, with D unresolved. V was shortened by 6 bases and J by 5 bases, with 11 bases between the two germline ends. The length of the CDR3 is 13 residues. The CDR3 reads CASSYQLNNEQFF. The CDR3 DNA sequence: TGTGCCAGCAGCTATCAACTCAACAATGAGCAGTTCTTC.

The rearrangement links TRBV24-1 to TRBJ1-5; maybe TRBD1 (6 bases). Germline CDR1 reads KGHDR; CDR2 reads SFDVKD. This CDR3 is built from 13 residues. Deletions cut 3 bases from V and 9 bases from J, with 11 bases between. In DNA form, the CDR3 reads TGTGCCACCAGTGATCAGGGGCTAGGGCCCCAGCATTTT. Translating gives CATSDQGLGPQHF.

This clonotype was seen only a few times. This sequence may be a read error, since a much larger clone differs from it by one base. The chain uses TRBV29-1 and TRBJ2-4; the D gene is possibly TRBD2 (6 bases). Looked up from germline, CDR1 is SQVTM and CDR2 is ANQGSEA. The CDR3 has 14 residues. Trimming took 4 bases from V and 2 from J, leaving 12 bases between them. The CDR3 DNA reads TGCAGCGTTGCTAGCGAGGGAACCAAAAACATTCAGTACTTC. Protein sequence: CSVASEGTKNIQYF.

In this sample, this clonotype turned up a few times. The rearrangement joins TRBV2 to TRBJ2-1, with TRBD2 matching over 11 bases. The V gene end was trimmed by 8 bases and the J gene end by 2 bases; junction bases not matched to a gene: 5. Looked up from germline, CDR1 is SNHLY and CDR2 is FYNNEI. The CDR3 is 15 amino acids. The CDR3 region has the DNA TGTGCCAGCGGGGTTAGCGGGGGGGCCTACAATGAGCAGTTCTTC. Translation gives CASGVSGGAYNEQFF.

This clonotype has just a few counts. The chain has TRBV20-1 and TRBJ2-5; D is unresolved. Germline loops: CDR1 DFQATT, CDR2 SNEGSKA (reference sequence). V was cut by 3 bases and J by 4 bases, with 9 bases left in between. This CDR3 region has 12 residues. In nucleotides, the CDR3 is TGCAGTGCTAGCCTTAGCCGAGAGACCCAGTACTTC. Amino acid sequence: CSASLSRETQYF.

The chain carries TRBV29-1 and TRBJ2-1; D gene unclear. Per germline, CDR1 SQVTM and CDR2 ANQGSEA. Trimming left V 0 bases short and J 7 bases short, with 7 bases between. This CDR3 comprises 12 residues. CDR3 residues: CSVEDRRNEQFF. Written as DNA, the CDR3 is TGCAGCGTTGAAGACCGAAGGAATGAGCAGTTCTTC.

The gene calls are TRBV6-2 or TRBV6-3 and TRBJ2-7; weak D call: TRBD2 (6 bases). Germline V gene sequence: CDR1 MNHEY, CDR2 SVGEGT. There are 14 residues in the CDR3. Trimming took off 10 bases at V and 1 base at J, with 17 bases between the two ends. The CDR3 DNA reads TGTGCCACCACGGGACTCCTCCTTTCCTACGAGCAGTACTTC. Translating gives CATTGLLLSYEQYF.

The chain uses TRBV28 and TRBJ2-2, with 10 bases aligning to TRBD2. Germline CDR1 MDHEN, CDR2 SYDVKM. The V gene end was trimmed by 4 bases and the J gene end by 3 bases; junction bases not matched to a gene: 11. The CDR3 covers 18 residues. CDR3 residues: CASSSSGGRQTHTGELFF. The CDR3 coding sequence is TGTGCCAGCAGTTCTAGCGGGGGACGACAGACACACACCGGGGAGCTGTTTTTT.

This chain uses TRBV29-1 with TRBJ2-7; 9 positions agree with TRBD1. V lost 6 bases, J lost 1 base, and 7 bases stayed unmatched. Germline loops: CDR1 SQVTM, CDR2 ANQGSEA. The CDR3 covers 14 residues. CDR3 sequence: CSVETGGGSYEQYF. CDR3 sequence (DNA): TGCAGCGTAGAGACAGGGGGGGGATCCTACGAGCAGTACTTC.

CDR3 residues: CASSPPTNEQYF. CDR3 bases: TGTGCCAGCTCACCCCCTACCAACGAGCAGTACTTC. V and J are TRBV18 and TRBJ2-4; unclear D gene. Near its end, the DNA agrees better with TRBJ2-7, so the J call may be wrong. Germline V CDR1 and CDR2: KGHSH, LQKENI. CDR3 length equals 12 residues.

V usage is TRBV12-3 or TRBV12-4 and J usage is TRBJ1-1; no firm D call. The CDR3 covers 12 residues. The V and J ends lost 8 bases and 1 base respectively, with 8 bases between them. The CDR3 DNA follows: TGTGCCAGCGTTAAGAGGAACACTGAAGCTTTCTTT. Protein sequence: CASVKRNTEAFF.

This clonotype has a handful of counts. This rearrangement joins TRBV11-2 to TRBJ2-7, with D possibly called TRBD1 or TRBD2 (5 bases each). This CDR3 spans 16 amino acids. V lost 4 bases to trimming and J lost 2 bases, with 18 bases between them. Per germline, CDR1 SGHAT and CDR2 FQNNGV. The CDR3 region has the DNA TGTGCCAGCAGCTATTGGGGACCAGACCGTACCTACGAGCAGTACTTC. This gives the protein CASSYWGPDRTYEQYF.